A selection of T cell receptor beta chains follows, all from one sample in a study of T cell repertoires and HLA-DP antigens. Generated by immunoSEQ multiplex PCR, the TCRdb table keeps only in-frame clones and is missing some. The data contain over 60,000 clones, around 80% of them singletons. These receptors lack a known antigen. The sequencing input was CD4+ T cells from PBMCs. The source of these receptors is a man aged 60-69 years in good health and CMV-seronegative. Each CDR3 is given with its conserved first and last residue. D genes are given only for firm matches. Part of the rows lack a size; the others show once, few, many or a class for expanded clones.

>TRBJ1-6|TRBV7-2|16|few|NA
CASSQTQASYNSPLHF
TGTGCCAGCAGCCAGACGCAGGCCTCCTATAATTCACCCCTCCACTTT
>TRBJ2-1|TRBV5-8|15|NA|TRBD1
CASSSGTGGVNEQFF
TGTGCCAGCAGCTCGGGGACAGGGGGGGTCAATGAGCAGTTCTTC
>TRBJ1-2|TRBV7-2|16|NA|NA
CASSLAWQPTNYGYTF
TGTGCCAGCAGCTTAGCTTGGCAGCCAACCAACTATGGCTACACCTTC
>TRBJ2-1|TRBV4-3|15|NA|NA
CASSRGASSYNEQFF
TGCGCCAGCAGCCGAGGCGCGAGCTCCTACAATGAGCAGTTCTTC
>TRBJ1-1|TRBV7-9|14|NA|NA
CASSFDGRRTEAFF
TGTGCCAGCAGCTTTGACGGAAGAAGGACTGAAGCTTTCTTT
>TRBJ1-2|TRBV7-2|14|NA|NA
CASRVQQGSSGYTF
TGTGCCAGCAGGGTCCAACAGGGTTCCTCTGGCTACACCTTC
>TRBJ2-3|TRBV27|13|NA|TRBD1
CPTPDRGPDTQYF
TGTCCTACACCCGACAGGGGGCCAGATACGCAGTATTTT
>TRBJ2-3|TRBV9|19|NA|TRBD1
CASSVNQYPGTGRTDTQYF
TGTGCCAGCAGCGTCAACCAATATCCCGGGACAGGGCGGACAGATACGCAGTATTTT
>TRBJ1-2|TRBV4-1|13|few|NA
CASSHGGRDGYTF
TGCGCCAGCAGCCACGGGGGAAGGGATGGCTACACCTTC
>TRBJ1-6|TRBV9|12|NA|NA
CASSVSNSPLHF
TGTGCCAGCAGCGTCTCTAATTCACCCCTCCACTTT
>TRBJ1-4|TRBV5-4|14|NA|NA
CASSLLGSNEKLFF
TGTGCCAGCAGCTTGTTAGGTTCAAATGAAAAACTGTTTTTT
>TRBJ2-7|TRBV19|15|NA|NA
CASSIDDVPGRPQYF
TGTGCCAGTAGTATAGACGACGTCCCGGGACGGCCTCAGTACTTC
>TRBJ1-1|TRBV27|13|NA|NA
CASSLSMGTEAFF
TGTGCCAGCAGTTTATCGATGGGAACTGAAGCTTTCTTT
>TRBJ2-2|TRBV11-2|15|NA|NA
CASSLATGGTGELFF
TGTGCCAGCAGCTTGGCGACCGGCGGGACCGGGGAGCTGTTTTTT
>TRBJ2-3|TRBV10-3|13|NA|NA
CAISDPPPDTQYF
TGTGCCATCAGTGACCCCCCCCCAGATACGCAGTATTTT
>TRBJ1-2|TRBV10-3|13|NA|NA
CAISEEVPGGYTF
TGTGCCATCAGTGAAGAAGTTCCAGGAGGCTACACCTTC
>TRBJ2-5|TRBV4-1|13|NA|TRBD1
CASSRDSQETQYF
TGCGCCAGCTCCCGGGACAGCCAAGAGACCCAGTACTTC
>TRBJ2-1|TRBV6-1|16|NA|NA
CASSALNGISYNEQFF
TGTGCCAGCAGTGCCCTTAATGGGATCTCCTACAATGAGCAGTTCTTC
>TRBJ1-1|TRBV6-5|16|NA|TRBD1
CASSYVGTVRGTEAFF
TGTGCCAGCAGTTACGTAGGGACAGTCAGAGGCACTGAAGCTTTCTTT
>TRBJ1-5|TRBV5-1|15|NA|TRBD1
CASSLTTGSAQPQHF
TGCGCCAGCAGCCTTACGACAGGGAGCGCTCAGCCCCAGCATTTT
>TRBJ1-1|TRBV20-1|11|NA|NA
CSARDRTEAFF
TGCAGTGCTAGAGATAGAACTGAAGCTTTCTTT
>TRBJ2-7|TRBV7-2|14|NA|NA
CASSSRKVSYEQYF
TGTGCCAGCAGCTCGCGGAAGGTCTCCTACGAGCAGTACTTC
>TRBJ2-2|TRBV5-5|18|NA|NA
CASSPATVRDTSTGELFF
TGTGCCAGCAGCCCGGCGACCGTCCGGGACACATCCACCGGGGAGCTGTTTTTT
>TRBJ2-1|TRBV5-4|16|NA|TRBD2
CASSSFQGLANNEQFF
TGTGCCAGCAGCTCTTTCCAGGGACTAGCCAATAATGAGCAGTTCTTC